This TCR beta chain was identified during a study of CD8 T cells in ankylosing spondylitis. CDR1 is SGHAT, CDR2 FQDESV, per germline (reference sequence). With V trimmed by 2 bases and J by 2 bases, 11 bases remained unmatched. This CDR3 is built from 18 residues. On this clonotype: Its antigen is undetermined.

General observations from the study: What appeared characteristic of ankylosing spondylitis blood was a TCR beta motif of eight highly homologous variants.

Via MiXCR, TCRdb re-called the 5' RACE reads, giving one row per CDR3 protein. The sample shows 350,000 to 450,000 distinct CDR3 sequences, 25% to 30% of them seen only once. This clonotype originated in a male donor with ankylosing spondylitis. The V call is TRBV11-1, the J call TRBJ2-1; TRBD2 matches 8 bases. Sequencing input: blood, either unsorted or a sorted T cell fraction (not recorded which). CDR3 residues: CASSLRLGSGAPYNEQFF. In DNA form, the CDR3 reads TGTGCCAGCAGCTTAAGGTTGGGTAGCGGGGCCCCCTACAATGAGCAGTTCTTC.